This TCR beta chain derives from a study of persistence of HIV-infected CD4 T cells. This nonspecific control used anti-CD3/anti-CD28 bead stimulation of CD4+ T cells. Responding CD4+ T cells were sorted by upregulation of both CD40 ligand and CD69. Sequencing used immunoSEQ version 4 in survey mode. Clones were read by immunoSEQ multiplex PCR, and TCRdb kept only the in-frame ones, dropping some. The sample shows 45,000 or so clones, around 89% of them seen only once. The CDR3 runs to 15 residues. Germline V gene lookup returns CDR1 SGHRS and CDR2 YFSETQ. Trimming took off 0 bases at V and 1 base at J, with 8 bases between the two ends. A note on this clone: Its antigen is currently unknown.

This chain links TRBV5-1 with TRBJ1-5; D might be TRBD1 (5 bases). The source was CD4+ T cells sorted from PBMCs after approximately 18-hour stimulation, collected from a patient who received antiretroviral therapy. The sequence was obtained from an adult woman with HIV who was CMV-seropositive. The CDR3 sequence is CASSLGGDSNQPQHF. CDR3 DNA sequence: TGCGCCAGCAGCTTGGGGGGGGACAGCAATCAGCCCCAGCATTTT.